One sample yielded the 25 T cell receptor beta chains listed below, sequenced in a study of shared clonotypes between healthy human individuals. Naive CD8 cells were CD45RO-negative, positively selected for CCR7, excluding terminally differentiated effector memory CD45RA+ cells. Assay used: immunoSEQ multiplex PCR; TCRdb lists only in-frame clones, some missing. The sample consists of millions of clones, about 95% of them appearing once. The sequenced sample consisted of naive CD8+ T cells sorted from blood. The receptor set was obtained from a man younger than 35 in good health.

With respect to this clone: This sample includes further DNA sequences coding for the same CDR3. The V call is TRBV4-3, the J call TRBJ2-1; TRBD1 might be the D (5 bases). The CDR3 extends over 15 amino acids. V was pared by 3 bases and J by 3 bases, with 12 bases between. From germline, CDR1 is LGHNA and CDR2 YSLEER. The CDR3 DNA reads as TGCGCCAGCAGCCAGGATCAGACAGTCTACAATGAGCAGTTCTTC. This translates into CASSQDQTVYNEQFF.

Comment on this clone: Other DNA sequences of this sample code for an identical CDR3. This sequence joins TRBV13 and TRBJ2-1, with D uncertain. The length of the CDR3 is 13 residues. Between the trimmed V and J ends, which lost 5 bases and 5 bases, there was a span of 10 bases. Germline CDR1 is PRHDT and CDR2 is FYEKMQ (reference sequence). The CDR3 is CASSPGPNNEQFF. Here the CDR3 DNA reads TGTGCCAGCAGCCCCGGTCCGAACAATGAGCAGTTCTTC.

This chain joins TRBV5-1 and TRBJ2-3; 10 bases fit TRBD2. Germline V gene lookup returns CDR1 SGHRS and CDR2 YFSETQ. Germline trimming cut 0 bases from V and 1 base from J; bases unmatched to any gene: 2. The CDR3 length is 16 residues. CDR3 sequence reads: CASSLDGLAGTDTQYF. The CDR3 nucleotides read TGCGCCAGCAGCTTGGATGGACTAGCGGGCACAGATACGCAGTATTTT.

This clone was observed once. The gene calls are TRBV30 and TRBJ1-4, with 9 bases lining up with TRBD1. Per the germline V gene, CDR1 is GTSNPN and CDR2 is SVGIG (reference sequence). V was pared by 2 bases and J by 6 bases, with 7 bases of the junction left unmatched. The CDR3 has 15 amino acids. The CDR3 coding sequence is TGTGCCTGGAGTCTAACCGGACAGGGGTATGAAAAACTGTTTTTT. Amino acids: CAWSLTGQGYEKLFF.

V and J are TRBV13 and TRBJ2-3; D is ambiguous. Germline V gives CDR1 PRHDT, CDR2 FYEKMQ (reference sequence). This CDR3 spans 10 amino acids. V was clipped by 6 bases and J by 5 bases, with 3 bases between them. CDR3 bases: TGTGCCAGCAGTATAGATACGCAGTATTTT. Its translation: CASSIDTQYF.

V gene TRBV7-9 combines with J gene TRBJ2-3, with TRBD1 matching over 12 bases. V trimming: 1 base; J trimming: 4 bases; junction bases outside the gene matches: 3. This CDR3 spans 16 amino acids. CDR1 is SEHNR and CDR2 is FQNEAQ in the germline V gene (reference sequence). CDR3 coding DNA: TGTGCCAGCAGCTTAGAGGGGACAGGGGGCCCAGATACGCAGTATTTT. Translated: CASSLEGTGGPDTQYF.

The chain couples TRBV13 to TRBJ1-3; no definite D call. This CDR3 comprises 16 residues. In germline, CDR1 is PRHDT, CDR2 FYEKMQ (reference sequence). The V and J ends lost 5 bases and 0 bases respectively, with 14 bases between them. The CDR3 sequence: CASSAPFESSGNTIYF. CDR3 nucleotide sequence: TGTGCCAGCAGCGCCCCCTTCGAGAGCTCTGGAAACACCATATATTTT.

This clone was found once. The genes are TRBV15 and TRBJ2-7; D remains ambiguous. In germline, CDR1 is LNHNV, CDR2 YYDKDF (reference sequence). This CDR3 has 13 residues. Trimming took off 5 bases at V and 0 bases at J, with 8 bases between the two ends. The DNA for the CDR3 is TGTGCCACCAGCCCGGGTCTCTCCTACGAGCAGTACTTC. Residues: CATSPGLSYEQYF. Looking up the rest from reference TRBV15 and TRBJ2-7 gives the full variable domain: DAMVIQNPRYQVTQFGKPVTLSCSQTLNHNVMYWYQQKSSQAPKLLFHYYDKDFNNEADTPDNFQSRRPNTSFCFLDIRSPGLGDTAMYLCATSPGLSYEQYFGPGTRLTVT.

The genes are TRBV5-8 and TRBJ1-6; a possible D gene is TRBD1 (5 bases). The CDR3 covers 15 residues. V shed 4 bases and J shed 8 bases, with 16 bases lying between them. Germline V CDR1 and CDR2: SGHTS, YDEGEE. The CDR3 is CASSPSRGTDSPLHF. CDR3 coding DNA: TGTGCCAGCAGCCCATCCCGGGGGACCGATTCACCCCTCCACTTT.

The chain carries TRBV5-1 and TRBJ2-5, with TRBD2 identical over 8 bases. The V gene's germline CDR1 is SGHRS and CDR2 YFSETQ. Unmatched junction bases numbered 16, after V lost 4 bases and J lost 5 bases. The CDR3 consists of 17 residues. DNA for the CDR3: TGCGCCAGCAGCGCCTCGGGACTAGGGGGAGGGCAGGAGACCCAGTACTTC. This translates into CASSASGLGGGQETQYF.

V and J are TRBV4-2 and TRBJ2-7, with 14 bases aligning to TRBD2. The CDR3 runs 18 residues. Germline trimming cut 1 base from V and 5 bases from J; bases unmatched to any gene: 10. Germline CDR1 LGHNA, CDR2 YNFKEQ. The CDR3 DNA is TGTGCCAGCAGCCAAGGGGGACTAGCGGGGGCCATGATACACGAGCAGTACTTC. Its translation is CASSQGGLAGAMIHEQYF.

The chain combines TRBV27 with TRBJ2-2, with TRBD2 matching 14 bases. The trim removed 5 bases at V and 6 bases at J, leaving 2 bases unmatched. In germline, CDR1 is MNHEY, CDR2 SMNVEV (reference sequence). The CDR3 loop spans 15 amino acids. The CDR3 loop reads CASSVGLAGAGELFF. For the CDR3, the DNA is TGTGCCAGCAGTGTGGGACTAGCGGGAGCCGGGGAGCTGTTTTTT.

This clone appeared a single time. The chain recombines TRBV19 with TRBJ1-1; D not resolved. This CDR3 is built from 14 residues. Per germline, CDR1 LNHDA and CDR2 SQIVND (reference sequence). V was trimmed by 7 bases and J by 3 bases, leaving 15 bases between them. DNA for the CDR3: TGTGCCAGTACCCGGGATCTGGAGGACACTGAAGCTTTCTTT. It is translated as CASTRDLEDTEAFF.

The rearrangement uses TRBV27 and TRBJ1-4; D is possibly TRBD1 (5 bases). CDR3 size: 15 residues. From germline, CDR1 is MNHEY and CDR2 SMNVEV (reference sequence). The ends were cut back, 5 bases at V and 6 bases at J, with 16 bases in the middle. The CDR3 nucleotides read TGTGCCAGCAGTCCTTCAGGGTCCCATGATGAAAAACTGTTTTTT. Its translation is CASSPSGSHDEKLFF.

V gene TRBV13 combines with J gene TRBJ2-7, with 9 bases lining up with TRBD1. Germline loops: CDR1 PRHDT, CDR2 FYEKMQ (reference sequence). The CDR3 runs 15 residues. The V and J ends lost 6 bases and 4 bases, in that order; junction bases with no gene match: 10. The CDR3 spells CASSAPGQGRYEQYF. The CDR3 region has the DNA TGTGCCAGCAGTGCTCCTGGACAGGGGCGGTACGAGCAGTACTTC.

The rearrangement uses TRBV10-2 and TRBJ1-2, with D possibly being TRBD1 (5 bases). Germline CDR1 and CDR2: WSHSY and SAAADI. Trimming took off 3 bases at V and 4 bases at J, with 21 bases between the two ends. This CDR3 is 17 amino acids long. DNA for the CDR3: TGCGCCAGCAGTGAAGGCCTGGGGTCTTTGGGGCCCTATGGCTACACCTTC. Protein sequence: CASSEGLGSLGPYGYTF.

This clone came up once. The chain employs TRBV14 and TRBJ2-1; D is unclear. Trimming removed 4 bases at V and 6 bases at J, with 16 bases between. The V gene's germline CDR1 is SGHDN and CDR2 FVKESK. The CDR3 runs 15 residues. The CDR3 nucleotides read TGTGCCAGCAGCCGCATCCCGCGGCACGGCAATGAGCAGTTCTTC. The encoded protein is CASSRIPRHGNEQFF.

This clone was seen a single time. The chain links TRBV5-4 to TRBJ1-5; 8 nucleotides line up with TRBD1. Germline CDR1 is SGHNT and CDR2 is YYREEE (reference sequence). Germline trimming cut 0 bases from V and 6 bases from J; bases unmatched to any gene: 2. The CDR3 totals 14 residues. CDR3 bases: TGTGCCAGCAGCTTGGGACAGGGGACTCAGCCCCAGCATTTT. Translated: CASSLGQGTQPQHF.

This clone was detected once. V is TRBV5-8 and J is TRBJ1-6; no firm D call. V lost 0 bases and J lost 0, with 10 bases in between. The CDR3 totals 17 residues. Germline lookup yields CDR1 SGHTS and CDR2 YDEGEE. In nucleotides, the CDR3 is TGTGCCAGCAGCTTGGCAGCGGAGAGCTCCTATAATTCACCCCTCCACTTT. Protein: CASSLAAESSYNSPLHF.

This chain connects TRBV7-3 to TRBJ2-7; D is undetermined. Per the germline V gene, CDR1 is SGHTA and CDR2 is FQGTGA. The CDR3 is 10 amino acids. Trimming shortened V by 7 bases and J by 3 bases, and 4 bases separated the two germline ends. CDR3 DNA: TGTGCCAGCAAATACTACGAGCAGTACTTC. Residues: CASKYYEQYF.

This chain uses TRBV7-2 with TRBJ2-5; TRBD2 agrees at 8 bases. The ends lost 0 bases at V and 5 bases at J; junction bases unmatched: 5. Germline values: CDR1 SGHTA, CDR2 FQGNSA. The length of the CDR3 is 15 residues. The CDR3 region is CASSLAFGLAETQYF. As DNA, the CDR3 is TGTGCCAGCAGCTTAGCATTCGGACTAGCCGAGACCCAGTACTTC.

V usage is TRBV11-2 and J usage is TRBJ2-5; D not resolved. V gave up 1 base and J gave up 5 bases, with 5 bases separating them. Germline V gives CDR1 SGHAT, CDR2 FQNNGV. The CDR3 loop spans 12 amino acids. The DNA for the CDR3 is TGTGCCAGCAGCTTAGCGGTCGAGACCCAGTACTTC. The encoded protein is CASSLAVETQYF.

This clone was seen a few times. This chain joins TRBV6-5 and TRBJ2-7; D gene uncertain. The germline V gene encodes CDR1 MNHEY and CDR2 SVGAGI. CDR3 length equals 11 residues. Trimming left V 2 bases short and J 3 bases short, with 2 bases between. The CDR3 spells CASSYNYEQYF. The CDR3, as DNA: TGTGCCAGCAGTTACAACTACGAGCAGTACTTC.

The genes are TRBV12-5 and TRBJ2-3; 9 bases fit TRBD2. V trimming: 4 bases; J trimming: 2 bases; junction bases outside the gene matches: 13. This CDR3 has 18 residues. From germline, CDR1 is LGHNT and CDR2 FRNRAP. DNA for the CDR3: TGTGCTAGTGGTTCATTAATCGGGACTAGCAGTCCCACAGATACGCAGTATTTT. It translates to CASGSLIGTSSPTDTQYF.

This chain connects TRBV29-1 to TRBJ2-6; TRBD1 or TRBD2 may be the D gene (5 bases each). The CDR3 sequence is 16 residues long. From germline, CDR1 is SQVTM and CDR2 ANQGSEA. V dropped 4 bases and J dropped 0 bases, with 13 bases sitting between them. This chain's CDR3 is CSVAGDPRSGANVLTF. The CDR3 nucleotides read TGCAGCGTTGCTGGGGACCCGCGCTCTGGGGCCAACGTCCTGACTTTC.